This is a list of T cell receptor beta chains from one sample in a study of CXCR3-negative and CXCR3-positive naive CD8 T cells. For each CDR3 protein, TCRdb gives one entry from its re-call of the 5' RACE reads, without DNA. This table holds 40,000 to 55,000 distinct CDR3 sequences. Sequencing was done on a sample of naive CXCR3- CD8+ T cells from blood. The receptors derive from a human donor in good health. Some clones in this sample may be carry-over from other donors' samples. Both conserved end residues are part of each CDR3. The size field is filled for only some rows; it gives once, few, many or a size class.

TRBJ1-4 | TRBV28 | - | CASSLDRGRDNEKLFF
TRBJ2-2 | TRBV15 | - | CATSRDWGSGELFF
TRBJ2-2 | TRBV11-3 | - | CASSVGGENTGELFF
TRBJ2-6 | TRBV2 | - | CASSEVGSSGANVLTF
TRBJ2-1 | TRBV6-1 | - | CASSGPGTRYEQFF
TRBJ1-2 | TRBV29-1 | - | CSVPGGLRGYTF
TRBJ2-1 | TRBV7-3 | - | CASSPTSGRDNEQFF
TRBJ2-1 | TRBV27 | - | CASSLWLAEGNEQFF
TRBJ2-1 | TRBV6-2/TRBV6-3 | - | CASSWTGAYNEQFF
TRBJ2-1 | TRBV4-2 | - | CASSLRRGRAFAGTNEQFF
TRBJ2-7 | TRBV18 | medium-sized | CASSPGTGGFYEQYF
TRBJ2-7 | TRBV20-1 | - | CSARGPGGYEQYF
TRBJ2-3 | TRBV29-1 | - | CSVLGALADTQYF
TRBJ2-7 | TRBV7-6 | - | CASSFGQGLASYEQYF
TRBJ2-7 | TRBV5-5 | - | CASRPHLGGILVYEQYF
TRBJ2-7 | TRBV5-5 | - | CASSLSWGIGYEQYF
TRBJ2-7 | TRBV20-1 | - | CSAATSGSYEQYF
TRBJ1-6 | TRBV5-1 | - | CASSLYLGPVSGSPLHF
TRBJ2-3 | TRBV9 | - | CASSLVPEGSTDTQYF
TRBJ2-7 | TRBV29-1 | - | CSVELPGASYEQYF
TRBJ1-5 | TRBV28 | - | CASWFGTDSNQPQHF
TRBJ2-7 | TRBV6-2/TRBV6-3 | - | CASSEWTGRTYEQYF
TRBJ1-1 | TRBV12-3/TRBV12-4 | - | CASSTTRFENTEAFF
TRBJ2-7 | TRBV5-5 | - | CASSYSGQANYEQYF
TRBJ1-1 | TRBV4-2 | - | CASSQPDRGFVDTEAFF
TRBJ2-3 | TRBV28 | - | CASTLNPSSTDTQYF
TRBJ1-5 | TRBV4-2 | medium-sized | CASSQDDGGNQPQHF
TRBJ2-1 | TRBV4-1 | - | CASSQDQEGNNEQFF
TRBJ1-4 | TRBV4-3 | - | CASSQDYGTVGYEKLFF
TRBJ1-2 | TRBV7-9 | - | CASSEGDYNYGYTF
TRBJ2-1 | TRBV5-5 | - | CASSLKTVSDLSSYNEQFF
TRBJ1-2 | TRBV20-1 | - | CSADDPRREYVGYTF
TRBJ2-2 | TRBV29-1 | - | CSVDSGTNTGELFF
TRBJ1-2 | TRBV12-3/TRBV12-4 | - | CASSVGTGYGYTF
TRBJ2-5 | TRBV29-1 | - | CSVTPPSGQETQYF
TRBJ2-3 | TRBV7-2 | - | CASSLQTPGTDTQYF
TRBJ2-2 | TRBV15 | - | CATSRERTGATGELFF
TRBJ2-7 | TRBV5-5 | - | CASSLGDSSYEQYF
TRBJ2-7 | TRBV28 | - | CAGCRDSSSYEQYF
TRBJ2-2 | TRBV6-5 | - | CASWDGFTGELFF
TRBJ2-2 | TRBV5-1 | - | CASRGSGYGGELFF
TRBJ2-7 | TRBV3-1 | - | CASSQSLGYEQYF
TRBJ2-5 | TRBV6-5 | - | CASSYAAGEGETQYF